Listed here are 10 T cell receptor beta chains from one sample, sequenced in a study of CXCR3-negative and CXCR3-positive naive CD8 T cells. 5' RACE that incorporated UMI labels was used to prepare the TRB cDNA libraries. TCRdb derives one entry per CDR3 protein from the 5' RACE reads, leaving out DNA. The sample data list 130,000 or so distinct CDR3 sequences. Sequencing used naive CXCR3- CD8+ T cells from blood. This sample's subset: CD45RO-CCR7+CD27+CD95- naive CD8+ T cells lacking CXCR3 (TNR3-). The receptors derive from a human donor in good health. Some clones in this sample may be carry-over from other donors' samples.

The chain joins TRBV3-1 to TRBJ1-2. Per the germline V gene, CDR1 is LGHDT and CDR2 is YNNKEL (reference sequence). CDR3 length equals 15 residues. The CDR3: CASSQVIGGNYGYTF.

The chain recombines TRBV29-1 with TRBJ2-3; TCRdb picks TRBD1, but there is no DNA to check that call. Germline V gene data show CDR1 as SQVTM and CDR2 as ANQGSEA. This CDR3 is 13 amino acids long. The CDR3 loop is CSVTQLGPDTQYF.

The rearrangement links TRBV7-9 to TRBJ2-5. The CDR3 spans 13 residues. In germline, CDR1 is SEHNR, CDR2 FQNEAQ (reference sequence). This CDR3 is CASSPGRRETQYF.

The chain couples TRBV29-1 to TRBJ2-7. The length of the CDR3 is 11 residues. Germline CDR1 reads SQVTM; CDR2 reads ANQGSEA. This CDR3 reads CSVESGVEQYF.

V gene TRBV6-4 combines with J gene TRBJ2-5; TCRdb selects TRBD1, and the lack of DNA leaves this call unchecked. Looked up from germline, CDR1 is MRHNA and CDR2 is SNTAGT. The CDR3 consists of 14 residues. The CDR3 here is CATGPKGHQETQYF.

This sequence joins TRBV27 and TRBJ1-1. CDR1 is MNHEY, CDR2 SMNVEV, per germline (reference sequence). This CDR3 has 14 residues. This CDR3 is CASSLYQGGTEAFF.

CDR3 loop: CASSLRQDSSYEQYF. The rearrangement joins TRBV13 to TRBJ2-7; TCRdb lists TRBD1, though no DNA is available to test this call. This CDR3 has 15 amino acids. CDR1 and CDR2 (germline): PRHDT, FYEKMQ (reference sequence).

The rearrangement links TRBV29-1 to TRBJ2-7; TCRdb returns TRBD1, unconfirmable since there is no DNA. The CDR3 is 12 amino acids. Per the germline V gene, CDR1 is SQVTM and CDR2 is ANQGSEA. This CDR3 is CSVLTGGGEQYF.

The CDR3 is CASSVSVSSSYEQYF. The V call is TRBV9, the J call TRBJ2-7. The CDR3 is made up of 15 amino acids. Germline lookup yields CDR1 SGDLS and CDR2 YYNGEE.

J is TRBJ2-7 and V is TRBV12-3 or TRBV12-4; TCRdb's assignment of TRBD1 cannot be checked, as there is no DNA. CDR3 length: 13 amino acids. The CDR3 loop reads CASLGQASDEQYF.